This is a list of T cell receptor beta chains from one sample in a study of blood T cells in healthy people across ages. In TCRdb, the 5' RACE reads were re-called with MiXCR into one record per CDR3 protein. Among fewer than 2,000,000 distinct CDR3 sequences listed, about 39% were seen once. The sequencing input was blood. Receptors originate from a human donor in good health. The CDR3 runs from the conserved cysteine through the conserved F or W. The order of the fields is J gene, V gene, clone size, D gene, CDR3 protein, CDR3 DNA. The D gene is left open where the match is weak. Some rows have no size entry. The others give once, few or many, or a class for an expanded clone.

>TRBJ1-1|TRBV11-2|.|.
CASSLGQLRDTEAFF
TGTGCCAGCAGCTTAGGACAACTAAGGGACACTGAAGCTTTCTTT
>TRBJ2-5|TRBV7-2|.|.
CASSLGRQWETQYF
TGTGCCAGCAGCTTAGGAAGGCAGTGGGAGACCCAGTACTTC
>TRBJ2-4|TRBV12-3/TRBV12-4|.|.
CASSLWGSVNIQYF
TGTGCCAGCAGTTTGTGGGGGAGTGTAAACATTCAGTACTTC
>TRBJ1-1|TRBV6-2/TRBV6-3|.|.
CASGGEVRAFF
TGTGCCAGCGGCGGGGAGGTCCGAGCTTTCTTT
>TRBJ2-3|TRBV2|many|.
CASSEGADTQYF
TGTGCCAGCAGTGAAGGGGCGGATACGCAGTATTTT
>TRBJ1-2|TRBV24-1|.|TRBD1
CATSDSGTEYGYTF
TGTGCCACCAGTGATTCCGGGACAGAATATGGCTACACCTTC
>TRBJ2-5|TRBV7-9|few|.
CASSSVRQGGETQYF
TGTGCCAGCAGCTCCGTACGACAGGGAGGCGAGACCCAGTACTTC
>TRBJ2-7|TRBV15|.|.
CATSRDPPRVPTYEQYF
TGTGCCACCAGCAGAGATCCCCCCAGAGTCCCAACCTACGAGCAGTACTTC
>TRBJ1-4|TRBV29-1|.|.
CSVPLGGRGTNEKLFF
TGCAGCGTGCCCTTGGGGGGGCGTGGAACTAATGAAAAACTGTTTTTT
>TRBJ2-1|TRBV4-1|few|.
CASSGALAYEQFF
TGCGCCAGCAGCGGAGCATTGGCCTATGAGCAGTTCTTC
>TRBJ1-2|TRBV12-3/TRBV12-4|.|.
CASSHQAGVDYGYTF
TGTGCCAGCAGTCACCAGGCTGGGGTTGATTATGGCTACACCTTC
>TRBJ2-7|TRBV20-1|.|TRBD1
CSALPSGTGGDEQYF
TGCAGTGCCCTCCCTTCCGGGACAGGGGGCGACGAGCAGTACTTC
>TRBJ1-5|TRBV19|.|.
CARTGTFLYSNQPQHF
TGTGCCAGGACCGGGACATTCCTTTATAGCAATCAGCCCCAGCATTTT
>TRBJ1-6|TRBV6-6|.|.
CANGPSYNSPLHF
TGTGCCAACGGACCGTCCTATAATTCACCCCTCCACTTT
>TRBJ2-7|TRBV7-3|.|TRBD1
CASSLRQGHEQYF
TGTGCCAGCAGCTTACGACAGGGGCACGAGCAGTACTTC
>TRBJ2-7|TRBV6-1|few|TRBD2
CASSDTLADPSYEQYF
TGTGCCAGCAGCGACACACTAGCGGATCCCTCCTACGAGCAGTACTTC
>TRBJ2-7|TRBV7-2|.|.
CASSARQGNYEQYF
TGTGCCAGCAGCGCCCGCCAGGGGAACTACGAGCAGTACTTC
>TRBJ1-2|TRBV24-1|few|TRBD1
CATRATGGHYGYTF
TGTGCCACCAGGGCAACAGGGGGACATTATGGCTACACCTTC
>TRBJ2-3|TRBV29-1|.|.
CSADVGANTDTQYF
TGCAGCGCGGATGTCGGGGCAAACACAGATACGCAGTATTTT
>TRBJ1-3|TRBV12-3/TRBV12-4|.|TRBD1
CASSLRGQGTIYF
TGTGCCAGCAGTTTAAGGGGGCAGGGTACCATATATTTT
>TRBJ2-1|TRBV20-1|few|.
CSASSIMAGRYNEQFF
TGCAGTGCGAGTAGCATTATGGCGGGGCGATACAATGAGCAGTTCTTC
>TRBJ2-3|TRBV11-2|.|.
CASSLGPGGETTDTQYF
TGTGCCAGCAGCTTAGGGCCCGGGGGTGAAACAACAGATACGCAGTATTTT
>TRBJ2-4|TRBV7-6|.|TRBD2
CASSPSPTSGGAGEQYF
TGTGCCAGCAGCCCATCCCCGACTAGCGGGGGGGCAGGTGAGCAGTACTTC
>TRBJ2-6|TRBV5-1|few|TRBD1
CASRPGGQGRGGANVLTF
TGCGCCAGCAGGCCAGGGGGACAGGGGAGAGGCGGGGCCAACGTCCTGACTTTC
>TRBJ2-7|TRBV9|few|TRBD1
CASSTTGTAYEQYF
TGTGCCAGCAGCACGACCGGGACAGCCTACGAGCAGTACTTC
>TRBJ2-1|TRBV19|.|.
CASPYNEQFF
TGTGCCAGCCCTTACAATGAGCAGTTCTTC
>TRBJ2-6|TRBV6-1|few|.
CASRQGANVLTF
TGTGCCAGCCGACAGGGGGCCAACGTCCTGACTTTC
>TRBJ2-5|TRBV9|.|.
CASSPRDFNLETQYF
TGTGCCAGCAGCCCTCGGGACTTCAATTTGGAGACCCAGTACTTC
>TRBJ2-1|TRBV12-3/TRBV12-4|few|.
CASSSQGQIYNEQFF
TGTGCCAGCAGCTCACAAGGGCAGATCTACAATGAGCAGTTCTTC
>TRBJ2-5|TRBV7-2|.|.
CASSLMGLETQYF
TGTGCCAGCAGCTTAATGGGGCTGGAGACCCAGTACTTC
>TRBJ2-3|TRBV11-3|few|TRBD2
CASSLRSGGSDTQYF
TGTGCCAGCAGCTTAAGGAGCGGGGGGTCCGATACGCAGTATTTT
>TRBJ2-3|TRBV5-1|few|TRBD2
CASSFSTGTSGSHTDTQYF
TGCGCCAGCAGCTTCTCAACCGGGACTAGCGGGTCTCACACAGATACGCAGTATTTT
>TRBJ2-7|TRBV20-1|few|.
CSARRGGGGYEQYF
TGCAGTGCTAGGAGGGGGGGAGGAGGGTACGAGCAGTACTTC
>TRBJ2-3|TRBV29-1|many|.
CSVGATGASTDTQYF
TGCAGCGTAGGAGCCACAGGAGCTAGCACAGATACGCAGTATTTT
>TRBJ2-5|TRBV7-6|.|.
CTSSLAATVQETQYF
TGTACCAGCAGCTTAGCTGCGACAGTACAAGAGACCCAGTACTTC
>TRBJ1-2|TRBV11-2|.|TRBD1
CASSLAGQGAYHYGYTF
TGTGCCAGCAGCTTAGCTGGACAGGGGGCTTATCACTATGGCTACACCTTC
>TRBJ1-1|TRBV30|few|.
CAWSRDMKTEAFF
TGTGCCTGGAGCAGGGACATGAAGACTGAAGCTTTCTTT
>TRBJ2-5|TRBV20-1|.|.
CSARSPTPSGTQYF
TGCAGTGCTAGGTCTCCTACCCCCAGTGGGACCCAGTACTTC
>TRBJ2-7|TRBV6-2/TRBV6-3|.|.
CASSGAGGSHEQYF
TGTGCCAGCAGTGGAGCAGGGGGGTCCCACGAGCAGTACTTC
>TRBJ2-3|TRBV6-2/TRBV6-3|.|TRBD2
CASSYSLIYGTINTQYF
TGTGCCAGCAGTTACTCGTTAATATACGGGACTATTAATACGCAGTATTTT
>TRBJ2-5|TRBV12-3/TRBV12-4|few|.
CASSLFGAEQETQYF
TGTGCCAGCAGCCTATTCGGGGCGGAGCAAGAGACCCAGTACTTC
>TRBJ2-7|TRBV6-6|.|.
CASSYAGGDYEQYF
TGTGCCAGCAGTTACGCTGGGGGAGACTACGAGCAGTACTTC
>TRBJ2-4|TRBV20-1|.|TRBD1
CSALQFTGGYGQYF
TGCAGTGCTTTGCAGTTCACAGGGGGGTACGGGCAGTACTTC
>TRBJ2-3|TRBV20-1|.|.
CSAKPTGKVSDTQYF
TGCAGTGCTAAACCTACAGGGAAGGTATCTGATACGCAGTATTTT
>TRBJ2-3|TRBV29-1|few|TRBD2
CSGDYYTVTSTDTQYF
TGCAGCGGGGACTACTACACAGTCACTAGCACAGATACGCAGTATTTT
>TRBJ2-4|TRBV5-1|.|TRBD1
CASSLEGQGFKNIQYF
TGCGCCAGCAGCTTGGAGGGACAGGGATTCAAAAACATTCAGTACTTC
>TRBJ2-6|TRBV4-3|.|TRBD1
CASSQDLSGTGGSVLTF
TGCGCCAGCAGCCAAGATCTTAGCGGGACAGGGGGGAGCGTCCTGACTTTC
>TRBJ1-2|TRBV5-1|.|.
CAGSLDGGFFYGYTF
TGCGCCGGCAGCTTGGATGGGGGCTTCTTCTATGGCTACACCTTC
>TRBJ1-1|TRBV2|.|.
CAGLGGVTEAFF
TGTGCCGGACTCGGAGGAGTCACTGAAGCTTTCTTT
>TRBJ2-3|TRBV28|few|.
CASWTPGRTDTQYF
TGTGCCAGCTGGACACCGGGGCGCACAGATACGCAGTATTTT
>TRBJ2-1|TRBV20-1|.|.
CSALEGVAQYDEQFF
TGCAGTGCTCTAGAAGGTGTAGCGCAGTACGATGAGCAGTTCTTC
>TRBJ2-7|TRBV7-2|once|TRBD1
CASSLGGQRSHEQYF
TGTGCCAGCAGCTTAGGGGGACAGAGATCCCACGAGCAGTACTTC
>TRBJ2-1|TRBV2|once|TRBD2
CASSLTSGGAGSNERFF
TGTGCCAGCAGTCTGACTAGCGGGGGGGCCGGGAGCAATGAGCGGTTCTTC
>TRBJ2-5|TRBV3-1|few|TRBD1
CASSHPRQGLLPQETQYF
TGTGCCAGCAGCCATCCTAGACAGGGCCTCTTACCCCAAGAGACCCAGTACTTC
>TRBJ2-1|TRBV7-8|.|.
CASSTRLSFYNEQFF
TGTGCCAGCAGCACCCGACTATCCTTTTACAATGAGCAGTTCTTC
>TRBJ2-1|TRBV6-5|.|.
CASSPEVHNEQFF
TGTGCCAGCAGCCCTGAGGTCCACAATGAGCAGTTCTTC
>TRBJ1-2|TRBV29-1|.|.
CNVELPRSGYTF
TGCAACGTTGAGTTGCCTCGCTCTGGCTACACCTTC